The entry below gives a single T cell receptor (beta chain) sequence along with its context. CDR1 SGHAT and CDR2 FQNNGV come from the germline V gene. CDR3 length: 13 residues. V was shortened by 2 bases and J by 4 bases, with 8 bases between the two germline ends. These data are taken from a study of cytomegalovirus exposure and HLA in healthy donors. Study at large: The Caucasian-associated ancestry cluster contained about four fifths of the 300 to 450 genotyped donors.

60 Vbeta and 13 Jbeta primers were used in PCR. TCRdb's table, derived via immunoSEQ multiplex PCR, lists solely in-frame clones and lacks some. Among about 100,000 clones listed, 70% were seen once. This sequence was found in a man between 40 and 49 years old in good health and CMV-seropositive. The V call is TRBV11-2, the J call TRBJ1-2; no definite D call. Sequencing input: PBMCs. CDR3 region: CASSLLGSYGYTF. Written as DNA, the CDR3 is TGTGCCAGCAGCTTATTGGGCAGCTATGGCTACACCTTC.